The 3 T cell receptor beta chains below come from one sample, sequenced in a study of T-cell reconstitution after alpha-beta-depleted transplantation in children. The TCRbeta library incorporated unique molecular identifiers. MiXCR was run by TCRdb on the PCR reads, yielding one entry per CDR3 protein. The sample has roughly 500,000 distinct CDR3 sequences; roughly 10% are singletons. The sequencing here drew on PBMCs, taken before TCRalphabeta/CD19-depleted stem cell transplant. The receptors here all came from a child between 2 and 9 years old with inherited bone marrow failure, due to receive a stem cell transplant.

This clonotype showed up many times. The chain uses TRBV5-5 and TRBJ1-2; TRBD1 matches 11 bases. CDR1 SGHKS and CDR2 YYEKEE come from the germline V gene (reference sequence). The CDR3 runs 16 residues. V shed 4 bases, J shed 5 bases, and the junction held 10 bases outside the gene matches. The CDR3 bases are TGTGCCAGCAGCCAGCGGGGGGACAGGGGGTTTTATGGCTACACCTTC. Translating gives CASSQRGDRGFYGYTF.

This clonotype was found many times. V is TRBV20-1 and J is TRBJ2-7; 8 bases agree with TRBD1. CDR1 and CDR2 from the germline V gene are DFQATT and SNEGSKA (reference sequence). This CDR3 comprises 15 residues. Trimming took 1 base from V and 0 from J; bases not matched to a gene: 5. CDR3 loop: CSARAGTGYSYEQYF. The CDR3 region has the DNA TGCAGTGCTAGAGCCGGGACAGGATACTCCTACGAGCAGTACTTC.

Ten or more counts support this clonotype. V usage is TRBV29-1 and J usage is TRBJ2-3, with 10 nucleotides matching TRBD1. Germline assignment: CDR1 SQVTM and CDR2 ANQGSEA. The J segment lost 4 bases and the V segment lost 3 bases, leaving 1 base of the junction unmatched. The CDR3 loop spans 13 amino acids. The CDR3 region is CSVEGQGPDTQYF. In DNA, the CDR3 is TGCAGCGTTGAGGGACAGGGGCCAGATACGCAGTATTTT.